The rows below give T cell receptor beta chains drawn from one sample of a study of T cells in Graves' hyperthyroidism and ophthalmopathy. TCRdb used MiXCR to reprocess the multiplex PCR reads, holding one entry per CDR3 protein. The table shows about 570,000 distinct CDR3 sequences, with under 60% occurring only once. The material sequenced was peripheral blood or thyroid tissue (not recorded which). These receptors came from an adult woman with Graves' disease, either hyperthyroidism or ophthalmopathy (not recorded which). Both conserved end residues are part of each CDR3. A D gene is named only where the DNA matches it firmly. Clone size is shown for a subset of rows, as once, few, many or a class of expanded clone.

D gene	V gene	J gene	clone size	CDR3 protein	CDR3 DNA
.	TRBV20-1	TRBJ2-7	.	CSARVETYEQYF	TGCAGTGCTAGAGTTGAGACTTACGAGCAGTACTTC
.	TRBV7-2	TRBJ2-7	many	CASSLVAPSYEQYF	TGTGCCAGCAGCTTAGTGGCTCCATCCTACGAGCAGTACTTC
TRBD1	TRBV28	TRBJ2-5	few	CATSKDRGPDKETQYF	TGTGCCACCTCGAAGGACAGGGGACCCGATAAAGAGACCCAGTACTTC
.	TRBV7-6	TRBJ2-5	few	CASSLPMATQYF	TGTGCCAGCAGCTTACCGATGGCGACCCAGTACTTC
TRBD2	TRBV9	TRBJ2-2	.	CASSGSSGRAVWTGELFF	TGTGCCAGCAGCGGGAGTTCCGGGAGGGCCGTGTGGACCGGGGAGCTGTTTTTT
.	TRBV2	TRBJ2-5	.	CASSPSARGVETQYF	TGTGCCAGCAGCCCCTCGGCGAGGGGGGTGGAGACCCAGTACTTC
.	TRBV20-1	TRBJ2-5	.	CSAYTRDQETQYF	TGCAGTGCTTATACCCGGGACCAAGAGACCCAGTACTTC
TRBD2	TRBV2	TRBJ2-3	.	CASSLLAGGSDTQYF	TGTGCCAGCAGCCTACTAGCGGGAGGGTCGGATACGCAGTATTTT
.	TRBV7-9	TRBJ2-6	.	CASSPSDANVLTF	TGTGCCAGCAGCCCCTCGGACGCCAACGTCCTGACTTTC
.	TRBV20-1	TRBJ2-7	many	CSAKPGAGVEQYF	TGCAGTGCTAAACCGGGGGCGGGGGTCGAGCAGTACTTC
.	TRBV7-9	TRBJ1-1	many	CASSLHSSSDTEAFF	TGTGCCAGCAGCTTGCACAGCTCAAGTGACACTGAAGCTTTCTTT
.	TRBV7-3	TRBJ1-1	many	CASSVTGFTEAFF	TGTGCCAGCAGCGTCACAGGGTTCACTGAAGCTTTCTTT
.	TRBV25-1	TRBJ2-2	few	CASSEWSGNTGELFF	TGTGCCAGCAGTGAATGGTCTGGGAACACCGGGGAGCTGTTTTTT
.	TRBV24-1	TRBJ1-5	.	CASAQLNQPQHF	TGTGCCTCCGCCCAACTGAATCAGCCCCAGCATTTT
.	TRBV5-4	TRBJ1-5	.	CASSSRSTQETQHF	TGTGCCAGCAGCTCTCGGTCCACCCAAGAGACCCAGCATTTT
TRBD1	TRBV20-1	TRBJ1-6	.	CSARDLDRVVSPLHF	TGCAGTGCTAGAGATCTGGACAGGGTAGTGTCACCCCTCCACTTT
TRBD1	TRBV2	TRBJ1-2	.	CASSGGGTGSGGF	TGTGCCAGCAGCGGAGGGGGCACTGGATCTGGGGGGTTT
.	TRBV5-4	TRBJ1-1	.	CASSCDRNTEAFF	TGTGCCAGCAGCTGTGATAGGAACACTGAGGCTTTCTTT
.	TRBV20-1	TRBJ1-5	many	CSAREAARNQPQHF	TGCAGTGCTAGAGAGGCAGCCCGTAATCAGCCCCAGCATTTT
.	TRBV7-6	TRBJ1-1	.	CASSAYRNTEAFF	TGTGCCAGCAGCGCTTACAGGAACACTGAAGCTTTCTTT
.	TRBV7-9	TRBJ2-7	many	CASSLRSGSYEQYF	TGTGCCAGCAGTCTCCGGAGCGGCTCCTACGAGCAGTACTTC
TRBD1	TRBV5-4	TRBJ1-2	once	CASSSMTGRDYGYTF	TGTGCCAGCAGCAGTATGACAGGGAGAGACTATGGCTACACCTTC
.	TRBV5-1	TRBJ2-2	.	CASSLVSRFLAGELFF	TGCGCCAGCAGCTTAGTTTCCAGGTTTTTAGCCGGGGAGCTGTTTTTT
TRBD1	TRBV15	TRBJ1-2	.	CATSSPMTGIDYGHTF	TGTGCCACCAGCAGCCCCATGACAGGGATCGACTATGGCCACACCTTC
.	TRBV11-2	TRBJ2-7	many	CASKSYSYEQYF	TGTGCCAGCAAATCCTACTCCTACGAGCAGTACTTC
.	TRBV28	TRBJ1-2	few	CASSSSGRGGGYTF	TGTGCCAGCAGCTCCTCTGGCAGGGGAGGTGGCTACACCTTC
TRBD2	TRBV5-1	TRBJ2-7	.	CASSLPSGSPYF	TGCGCCAGCAGCTTACCGAGCGGGAGTCCGTACTTC
.	TRBV12-3/TRBV12-4	TRBJ1-1	many	CASSPTDGLNTEAFF	TGTGCCAGCAGTCCGACGGATGGTTTGAACACTGAAGCTTTCTTT
.	TRBV20-1	TRBJ2-3	many	CSASLQARTDTQYF	TGCAGTGCTAGTTTACAGGCCCGAACAGATACGCAGTATTTT
.	TRBV11-2	TRBJ2-7	many	CASSLVQITSAYEQYF	TGTGCCAGCAGCTTAGTACAGATAACCTCCGCCTACGAGCAGTACTTC
TRBD1	TRBV20-1	TRBJ2-7	.	CSARDPGTASCEQYF	TGCAGTGCTAGAGATCCGGGGACAGCATCCTGCGAGCAGTACTTC
.	TRBV29-1	TRBJ1-1	few	CTTGVVNTEAFF	TGCACCACCGGGGTAGTGAACACTGAAGCTTTCTTT
.	TRBV3-1	TRBJ1-1	.	CASSQDFLGSSNTEAFF	TGTGCCAGCAGCCAAGATTTCTTAGGCTCCTCGAACACTGAAGCTTTCTTT
.	TRBV27	TRBJ1-6	few	CASSFRGRSNSPLHF	TGTGCCAGCAGTTTCAGGGGACGCTCTAATTCACCCCTCCACTTT
TRBD1	TRBV15	TRBJ1-2	.	CATSREQGARGYTF	TGTGCCACCAGCAGAGAGCAGGGGGCAAGGGGCTACACCTTC
.	TRBV2	TRBJ1-2	few	CASSELWQGGYTF	TGTGCCAGCAGTGAACTATGGCAAGGTGGCTACACCTTC